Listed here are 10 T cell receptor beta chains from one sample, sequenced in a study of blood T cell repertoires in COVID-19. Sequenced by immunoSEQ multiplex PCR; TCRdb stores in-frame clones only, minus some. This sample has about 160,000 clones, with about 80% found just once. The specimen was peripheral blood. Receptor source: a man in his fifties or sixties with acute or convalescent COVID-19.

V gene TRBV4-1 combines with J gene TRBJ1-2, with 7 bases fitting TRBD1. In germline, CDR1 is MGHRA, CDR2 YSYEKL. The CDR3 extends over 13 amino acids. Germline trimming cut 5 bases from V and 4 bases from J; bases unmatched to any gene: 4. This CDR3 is CASSKTGSYGYTF. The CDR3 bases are TGCGCCAGCAGCAAGACAGGGAGCTATGGCTACACCTTC.

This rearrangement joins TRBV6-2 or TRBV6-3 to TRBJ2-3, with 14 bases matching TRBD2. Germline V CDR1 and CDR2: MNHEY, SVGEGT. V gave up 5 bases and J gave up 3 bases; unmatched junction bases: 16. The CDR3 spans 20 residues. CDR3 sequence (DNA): TGTGCCAGCAGTGATGGGACTAGCGGGGGCCCACATTACCCTACAGATACGCAGTATTTT. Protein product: CASSDGTSGGPHYPTDTQYF.

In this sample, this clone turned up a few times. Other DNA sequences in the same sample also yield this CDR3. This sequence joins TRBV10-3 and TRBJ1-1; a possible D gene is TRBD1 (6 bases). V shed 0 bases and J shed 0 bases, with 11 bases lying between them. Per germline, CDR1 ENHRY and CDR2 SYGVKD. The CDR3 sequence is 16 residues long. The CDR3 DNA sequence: TGTGCCATCAGTGAGTCAGGGGGACAACTGAACACTGAAGCTTTCTTT. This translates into CAISESGGQLNTEAFF.

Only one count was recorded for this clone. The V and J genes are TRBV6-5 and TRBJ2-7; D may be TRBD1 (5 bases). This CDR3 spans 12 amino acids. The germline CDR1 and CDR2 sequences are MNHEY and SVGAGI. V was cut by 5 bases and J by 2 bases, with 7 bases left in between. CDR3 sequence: CASSMTAYEQYF. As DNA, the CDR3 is TGTGCCAGCAGTATGACAGCCTACGAGCAGTACTTC.

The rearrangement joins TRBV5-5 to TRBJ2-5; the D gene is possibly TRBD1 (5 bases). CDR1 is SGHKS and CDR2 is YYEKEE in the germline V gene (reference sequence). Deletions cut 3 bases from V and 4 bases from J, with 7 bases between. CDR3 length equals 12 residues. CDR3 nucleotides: TGTGCCAGCAGCTCCACAGGAGAGACCCAGTACTTC. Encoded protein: CASSSTGETQYF.

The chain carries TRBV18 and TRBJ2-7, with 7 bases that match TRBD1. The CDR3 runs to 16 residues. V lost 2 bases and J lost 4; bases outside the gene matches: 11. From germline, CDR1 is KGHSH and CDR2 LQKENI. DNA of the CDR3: TGTGCCAGCTCACCAGCGAGCGCAGGGGGTCTGTACGAGCAGTACTTC. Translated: CASSPASAGGLYEQYF.

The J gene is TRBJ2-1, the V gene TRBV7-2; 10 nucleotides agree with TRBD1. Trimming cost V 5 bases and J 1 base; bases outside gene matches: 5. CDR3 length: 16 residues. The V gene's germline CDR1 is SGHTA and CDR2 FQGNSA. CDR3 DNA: TGTGCCAGCAGCGGGACAGGGGTCAGTTCCTACAATGAGCAGTTCTTC. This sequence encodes CASSGTGVSSYNEQFF.

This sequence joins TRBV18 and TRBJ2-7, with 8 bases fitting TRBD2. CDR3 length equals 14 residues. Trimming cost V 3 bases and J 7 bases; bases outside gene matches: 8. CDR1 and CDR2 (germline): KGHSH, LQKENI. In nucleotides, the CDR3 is TGTGCCAGCTCACCCGGAGCGGGGGAAAATGAGCAGTACTTC. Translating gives CASSPGAGENEQYF.

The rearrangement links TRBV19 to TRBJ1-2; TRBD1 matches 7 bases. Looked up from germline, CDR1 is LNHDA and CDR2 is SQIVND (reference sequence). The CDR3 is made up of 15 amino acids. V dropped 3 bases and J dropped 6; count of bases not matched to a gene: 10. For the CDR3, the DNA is TGTGCCAGTAGTATCCCGACAGGGAGGACAGATGGCTACACCTTC. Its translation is CASSIPTGRTDGYTF.

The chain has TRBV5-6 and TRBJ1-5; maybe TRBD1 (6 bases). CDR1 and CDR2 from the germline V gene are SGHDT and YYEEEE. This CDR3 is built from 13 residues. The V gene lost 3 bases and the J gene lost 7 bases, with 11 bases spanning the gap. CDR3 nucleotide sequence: TGTGCCAGCAGCTCGGGTACAGGGCAGCCCCAGCATTTT. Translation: CASSSGTGQPQHF.